The rows below give T cell receptor beta chains drawn from one sample of a study of T cells in Graves' hyperthyroidism and ophthalmopathy. TCRdb reprocessed the multiplex PCR reads with MiXCR, giving one entry per CDR3 protein. The profile shows about 540,000 distinct CDR3 sequences, around 45% of them singletons. The specimen was peripheral blood or thyroid tissue (not recorded which). These receptors all come from a woman aged 18-29 years with Graves' hyperthyroidism. Each CDR3 is given with its conserved first and last residue. Each record gives: V gene, clone size, J gene, D gene, CDR3 DNA, CDR3 protein. A D gene is named only where the DNA matches it firmly. Clone size appears in some rows only: once, few, many, or a class for an expanded clone.

v_gene: TRBV7-6
abundance: many
j_gene: TRBJ2-6
d_gene: .
CDR3nt: TGTGCCAGCAGCTTGTCGGGAACCGGGGCCAACGTCCTGACTTTC
CDR3aa: CASSLSGTGANVLTF

v_gene: TRBV5-6
abundance: .
j_gene: TRBJ2-1
d_gene: .
CDR3nt: TGTGCCAGCAGCTTGGTATGGCGGGAGCAGTTCTTC
CDR3aa: CASSLVWREQFF

v_gene: TRBV6-1
abundance: many
j_gene: TRBJ2-2
d_gene: .
CDR3nt: TGTGCCAGCAGTTGGACGGTCACCGGGGAGCTGTTTTTT
CDR3aa: CASSWTVTGELFF

v_gene: TRBV2
abundance: .
j_gene: TRBJ2-5
d_gene: TRBD2
CDR3nt: TGTGCCAGCAGTCCACCCGGGAGGGGACGCCACGCGTCAGAGACCCAGTACTTC
CDR3aa: CASSPPGRGRHASETQYF

v_gene: TRBV7-2
abundance: many
j_gene: TRBJ2-7
d_gene: .
CDR3nt: TGTGCCAGCAGCCCCAGACAGGGAGGCAACGAGCAGTACTTC
CDR3aa: CASSPRQGGNEQYF

v_gene: TRBV6-1
abundance: many
j_gene: TRBJ1-1
d_gene: .
CDR3nt: TGTGCCAGCAGTGCCCGAAGGACAGTACGCACTGAAGCTTTCTTT
CDR3aa: CASSARRTVRTEAFF

v_gene: TRBV5-1
abundance: .
j_gene: TRBJ2-7
d_gene: TRBD2
CDR3nt: TGCGCCAGCAGCCCCACGGTAGCGGGAGGTGCAGGGCAGTACTTC
CDR3aa: CASSPTVAGGAGQYF

v_gene: TRBV19
abundance: many
j_gene: TRBJ2-7
d_gene: .
CDR3nt: TGTGCCAGTAGTATAGAGGGAGAGCCTTCCTACGAGCAGTACTTC
CDR3aa: CASSIEGEPSYEQYF

v_gene: TRBV29-1
abundance: .
j_gene: TRBJ2-7
d_gene: TRBD1
CDR3nt: TGCAGCGTCGCACAGGGGGCCTTTGGCGAGCAGTACTTC
CDR3aa: CSVAQGAFGEQYF

v_gene: TRBV7-4
abundance: few
j_gene: TRBJ2-1
d_gene: .
CDR3nt: TGTGCCAGTAGTATCCGGATGGGTGGGCAGTTCTTC
CDR3aa: CASSIRMGGQFF

v_gene: TRBV10-3
abundance: .
j_gene: TRBJ1-3
d_gene: .
CDR3nt: TGTGCCATCAGTGGCTCCGGAAACACCATATATTTT
CDR3aa: CAISGSGNTIYF

v_gene: TRBV15
abundance: .
j_gene: TRBJ2-5
d_gene: .
CDR3nt: TGTGCCACCAGCAGAGGGGAGGCCCAGTACTTC
CDR3aa: CATSRGEAQYF

v_gene: TRBV27
abundance: many
j_gene: TRBJ1-2
d_gene: .
CDR3nt: TGTGCCAGCACACCCAGGGTTGGCTATGGCTACACCTTC
CDR3aa: CASTPRVGYGYTF

v_gene: TRBV6-4
abundance: .
j_gene: TRBJ2-2
d_gene: .
CDR3nt: TGTGCCAGCAGTCTCTATCAACAGGGTTCGGGGGAGCTGTTTTTT
CDR3aa: CASSLYQQGSGELFF

v_gene: TRBV5-5
abundance: many
j_gene: TRBJ2-2
d_gene: .
CDR3nt: TGTGCCAGCAGACGGAGGGCTAGCGACATTGGCGGGGAGCTGTTTTTT
CDR3aa: CASRRRASDIGGELFF

v_gene: TRBV7-2
abundance: .
j_gene: TRBJ2-5
d_gene: TRBD2
CDR3nt: TGTGCCAGCAGCGTACTAGCGTCTAGCTTTGGGGTAGAGACCCAGTACTTC
CDR3aa: CASSVLASSFGVETQYF

v_gene: TRBV7-3
abundance: many
j_gene: TRBJ1-5
d_gene: TRBD1
CDR3nt: TGTGCCAGCAGTCGGGACAGGGAGAGCAATCAGCCCCAGCATTTT
CDR3aa: CASSRDRESNQPQHF

v_gene: TRBV20-1
abundance: many
j_gene: TRBJ2-5
d_gene: .
CDR3nt: TGCAGTGCTAGGGGTACCTCAGCGTGGGAGACCCAGTACTTC
CDR3aa: CSARGTSAWETQYF

v_gene: TRBV20-1
abundance: few
j_gene: TRBJ2-1
d_gene: TRBD2
CDR3nt: TGCAGTGCTAACATTGCGGGAGGGCCGAGTGAGCAGTTCTTC
CDR3aa: CSANIAGGPSEQFF

v_gene: TRBV18
abundance: .
j_gene: TRBJ2-7
d_gene: TRBD2
CDR3nt: TGTGCCAGCTTAACCTACAGCGGGGCCTACGAGCAGTACTTC
CDR3aa: CASLTYSGAYEQYF

v_gene: TRBV15
abundance: many
j_gene: TRBJ2-7
d_gene: .
CDR3nt: TGTGCCACCAGCGATCCGGGACGGGACTACGAGCAGTACTTC
CDR3aa: CATSDPGRDYEQYF

v_gene: TRBV20-1
abundance: .
j_gene: TRBJ2-1
d_gene: .
CDR3nt: TGCAGTGCTAGAGAGGACTACCTTCAGTTCTTC
CDR3aa: CSAREDYLQFF

v_gene: TRBV7-9
abundance: .
j_gene: TRBJ1-2
d_gene: .
CDR3nt: TGTGCCAGCAGCTTAGGGGACTCTAACTATGGCTACACCTTC
CDR3aa: CASSLGDSNYGYTF

v_gene: TRBV27
abundance: few
j_gene: TRBJ1-3
d_gene: .
CDR3nt: TGTGCCAGCAGTTTGGCGGGACCTGGAAACACCATATATTTT
CDR3aa: CASSLAGPGNTIYF

v_gene: TRBV20-1
abundance: many
j_gene: TRBJ1-5
d_gene: .
CDR3nt: TGCAGTGCTATCCCGACCGGGGCGTATCAGCCCCAGCATTTT
CDR3aa: CSAIPTGAYQPQHF

v_gene: TRBV7-9
abundance: many
j_gene: TRBJ2-5
d_gene: .
CDR3nt: TGTGCCAGCAGCCCTTATGGGGGGGCTAGCGGATACCAAGAGACCCAGTACTTC
CDR3aa: CASSPYGGASGYQETQYF

v_gene: TRBV7-2
abundance: many
j_gene: TRBJ2-7
d_gene: .
CDR3nt: TGTGCCAGCAGCTTAGCCGTTGGGGGTAGGGTCAGCTTCTACGAGCAGTACTTC
CDR3aa: CASSLAVGGRVSFYEQYF

v_gene: TRBV5-4
abundance: .
j_gene: TRBJ2-2
d_gene: .
CDR3nt: TGTGCCAGCAGCTGGCGGTCGGGGGAGCTGTTTTTT
CDR3aa: CASSWRSGELFF

v_gene: TRBV6-5
abundance: few
j_gene: TRBJ1-1
d_gene: .
CDR3nt: TGTGCCAGCAGTTCATACGGGACGGATTGGGTGAACACTGAAGCTTTCTTT
CDR3aa: CASSSYGTDWVNTEAFF

v_gene: TRBV19
abundance: .
j_gene: TRBJ2-5
d_gene: .
CDR3nt: TGTGCCAGTACTCAACAAGAGACCCAGTACTTC
CDR3aa: CASTQQETQYF

v_gene: TRBV6-1
abundance: many
j_gene: TRBJ1-1
d_gene: .
CDR3nt: TGTGCCAGCAGTGAAGTCGGTCAGAACACTGAAGCTTTCTTT
CDR3aa: CASSEVGQNTEAFF

v_gene: TRBV12-3/TRBV12-4
abundance: many
j_gene: TRBJ2-7
d_gene: .
CDR3nt: TGTGCCAGCAGTTTTCGACTAGTTAAAGGCGAGCAGTACTTC
CDR3aa: CASSFRLVKGEQYF

v_gene: TRBV12-3/TRBV12-4
abundance: many
j_gene: TRBJ1-1
d_gene: .
CDR3nt: TGTGCCAGCAGTTTAACGTACCCGAACACTGAAGCTTTCTTT
CDR3aa: CASSLTYPNTEAFF

v_gene: TRBV12-3/TRBV12-4
abundance: .
j_gene: TRBJ2-6
d_gene: .
CDR3nt: TGTGCCAGCAGTCTCTCTCTGGGGGCCAACGTCCTGACTTTC
CDR3aa: CASSLSLGANVLTF

v_gene: TRBV7-8
abundance: .
j_gene: TRBJ1-1
d_gene: .
CDR3nt: TGTGCCAGCAGCCCCCCGTCGGCTGGGGCTTTCTTT
CDR3aa: CASSPPSAGAFF

v_gene: TRBV20-1
abundance: few
j_gene: TRBJ2-1
d_gene: .
CDR3nt: TGCAGTGCTCGGCGGACCATCGGGGAGCAGTTCTTC
CDR3aa: CSARRTIGEQFF

v_gene: TRBV6-1
abundance: .
j_gene: TRBJ2-5
d_gene: TRBD2
CDR3nt: TGTGCCAGCAGTGAGCTAGCGGGAGGGTTTCAAGAGACCCAGTACTTC
CDR3aa: CASSELAGGFQETQYF

v_gene: TRBV19
abundance: many
j_gene: TRBJ1-1
d_gene: .
CDR3nt: TGTGCCAGTAGTATTGGAACAGGGCGGTTCGCTGAAGCTTTCTTT
CDR3aa: CASSIGTGRFAEAFF

v_gene: TRBV20-1
abundance: few
j_gene: TRBJ1-1
d_gene: TRBD1
CDR3nt: TGCAGTGCCAGGGGGTTTAACCCTGAAGCTTTCTTT
CDR3aa: CSARGFNPEAFF

v_gene: TRBV9
abundance: many
j_gene: TRBJ2-2
d_gene: TRBD2
CDR3nt: TGTGCCAGCAGCGGGGGGGGGATCACCGGGGAGCTGTTTTTT
CDR3aa: CASSGGGITGELFF

v_gene: TRBV5-1
abundance: many
j_gene: TRBJ2-7
d_gene: TRBD1
CDR3nt: TGCGCCAGCAGCGTCTCCGGGACAGGGGTCGACGAGCAGTACTTC
CDR3aa: CASSVSGTGVDEQYF

v_gene: TRBV5-5
abundance: .
j_gene: TRBJ2-7
d_gene: TRBD2
CDR3nt: TGTGCCAGCAGCTTGCCGGGACTAAAACGTCTAAGGAACTCCGAGCAGTACTTC
CDR3aa: CASSLPGLKRLRNSEQYF

v_gene: TRBV29-1
abundance: .
j_gene: TRBJ2-7
d_gene: TRBD2
CDR3nt: TGCAGCCCATGGGCGGGGGGCTACAATGAGCAGTACTTC
CDR3aa: CSPWAGGYNEQYF

v_gene: TRBV20-1
abundance: .
j_gene: TRBJ2-5
d_gene: .
CDR3nt: TGCAGTGCTAGGATCGGGGAGCTCCAAGAGACCCAGTACTTC
CDR3aa: CSARIGELQETQYF

v_gene: TRBV3-1
abundance: many
j_gene: TRBJ1-1
d_gene: .
CDR3nt: TGTGCCAGCAGAAGGGGGGATGCAGCTTTCTTT
CDR3aa: CASRRGDAAFF

v_gene: TRBV9
abundance: many
j_gene: TRBJ2-1
d_gene: TRBD2
CDR3nt: TGTGCCAGCAGCCCACGACTAGCGGGAGTCAATGAGCAGTTCTTC
CDR3aa: CASSPRLAGVNEQFF

v_gene: TRBV3-1
abundance: many
j_gene: TRBJ2-5
d_gene: .
CDR3nt: TGTGCCAGCAGCTGGACTGAAGGGACCCAGTACTTC
CDR3aa: CASSWTEGTQYF

v_gene: TRBV28
abundance: .
j_gene: TRBJ1-2
d_gene: .
CDR3nt: TGTGCCAGCAACGGGGTCGAGAGCTATGGCTACACCTTC
CDR3aa: CASNGVESYGYTF

v_gene: TRBV6-1
abundance: .
j_gene: TRBJ2-5
d_gene: .
CDR3nt: TGTGCCAGCAGTGACTTGGCTAGCGAGACCCAGTACTTC
CDR3aa: CASSDLASETQYF

v_gene: TRBV7-2
abundance: .
j_gene: TRBJ2-1
d_gene: TRBD2
CDR3nt: TGTGCCAGCAGCGCCCGACTAGCGGGGGGGGGCAATGAGCAGTTCTTC
CDR3aa: CASSARLAGGGNEQFF

v_gene: TRBV5-8
abundance: .
j_gene: TRBJ2-7
d_gene: .
CDR3nt: TGTGCCAGCAGACAACAGGGATCGTACGAGCAGTACTTC
CDR3aa: CASRQQGSYEQYF

v_gene: TRBV20-1
abundance: .
j_gene: TRBJ2-7
d_gene: .
CDR3nt: TGCAGTGCACGAGGAGACGTCTACGAGCAGTACTTC
CDR3aa: CSARGDVYEQYF

v_gene: TRBV7-2
abundance: many
j_gene: TRBJ1-3
d_gene: TRBD1
CDR3nt: TGTGCCAGCAGCTTGGGAAGCCGCGACAGGGTCAACACCATATATTTT
CDR3aa: CASSLGSRDRVNTIYF

v_gene: TRBV24-1
abundance: .
j_gene: TRBJ2-5
d_gene: .
CDR3nt: TGTGCCACCAGTGAGGCGGGACTGGGCCAAGAGACCCAGTACTTC
CDR3aa: CATSEAGLGQETQYF

v_gene: TRBV5-1
abundance: .
j_gene: TRBJ2-7
d_gene: .
CDR3nt: TGCGCCAGCAGCTTGGGCTCCAGCAACGAGCAGTACTTC
CDR3aa: CASSLGSSNEQYF

v_gene: TRBV7-9
abundance: .
j_gene: TRBJ2-7
d_gene: .
CDR3nt: TGTGCCAGCAGCTTCGGCGACTATGTCCTCGAGCAGTACTTC
CDR3aa: CASSFGDYVLEQYF

v_gene: TRBV29-1
abundance: .
j_gene: TRBJ2-5
d_gene: .
CDR3nt: TGCAGCCAAGTGAGGGAGACCCAGTACTTC
CDR3aa: CSQVRETQYF

v_gene: TRBV7-9
abundance: many
j_gene: TRBJ1-4
d_gene: .
CDR3nt: TGTGCCAGCAGCTTAGCGGAGATGGGGGTGTTTTTT
CDR3aa: CASSLAEMGVFF

v_gene: TRBV24-1
abundance: once
j_gene: TRBJ1-4
d_gene: TRBD1
CDR3nt: TGTGCCACCAGTGATCCAGGCCTACAGGGGGCGAATGAAAAACTGTTTTTT
CDR3aa: CATSDPGLQGANEKLFF